Sequencing of this TCR beta chain was carried out in a study of shared clonotypes between healthy human individuals. The naive CD8 population came from CD45RO-negative cells selected for CCR7, without terminally differentiated effector memory CD45RA+ cells. Germline assignment: CDR1 MNHEY and CDR2 SMNVEV (reference sequence). V was cut by 5 bases and J by 7 bases, with 35 bases left in between. The length of the CDR3 is 20 residues. For each subset, genomic DNA was distributed in equal portions over several immunoSEQ plates. Sequencing used immunoSEQ multiplex PCR; TCRdb keeps in-frame clones, though not all of them. The sample has around 600,000 clones, 85% to 95% seen once.

The source material was naive CD8+ T cells sorted from blood. The source of this sequence is a woman aged 25 to 39 in good health. The chain has TRBV27 and TRBJ1-1, with TRBD1 as a possible D gene (5 bases). CDR3 sequence (DNA): TGTGCCAGCAGTAGTCATAATCTCTATGGGGTGGGGGGATTTTCGAGTGAAGCTTTCTTT. Protein: CASSSHNLYGVGGFSSEAFF.